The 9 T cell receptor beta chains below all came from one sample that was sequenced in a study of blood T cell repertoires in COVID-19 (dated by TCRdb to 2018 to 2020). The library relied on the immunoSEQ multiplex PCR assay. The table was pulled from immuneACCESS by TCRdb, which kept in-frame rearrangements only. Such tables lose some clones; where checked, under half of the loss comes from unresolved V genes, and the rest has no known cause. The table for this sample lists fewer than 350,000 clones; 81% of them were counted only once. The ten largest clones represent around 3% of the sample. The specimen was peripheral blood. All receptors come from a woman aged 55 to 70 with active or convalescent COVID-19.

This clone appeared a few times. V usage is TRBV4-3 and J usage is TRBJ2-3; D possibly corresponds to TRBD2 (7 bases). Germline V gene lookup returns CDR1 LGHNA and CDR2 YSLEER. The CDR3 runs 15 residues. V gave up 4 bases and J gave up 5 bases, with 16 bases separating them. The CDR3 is CASSLRGGEIDTQYF. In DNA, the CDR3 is TGCGCCAGCAGCCTTAGGGGGGGGGAAATAGATACGCAGTATTTT.

The CDR3 nucleotides read TGTGCCACCAGCCACAGCCGGGACAGGGTTTTTAGGAGTGAAAAACTGTTTTTT. Its translation is CATSHSRDRVFRSEKLFF. V is TRBV15 and J is TRBJ1-4, with TRBD1 identical over 9 bases. The CDR3 sequence is 18 residues long. After removal of 5 bases from V and 7 bases from J, the junction contained 17 bases not matched to a gene. From germline, CDR1 is LNHNV and CDR2 YYDKDF (reference sequence).

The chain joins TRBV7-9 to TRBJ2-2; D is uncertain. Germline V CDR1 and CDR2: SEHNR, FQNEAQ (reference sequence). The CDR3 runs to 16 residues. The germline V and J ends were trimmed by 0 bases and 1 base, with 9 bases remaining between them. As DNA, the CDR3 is TGTGCCAGCAGCTTAGCGTACACACAGAACACCGGGGAGCTGTTTTTT. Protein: CASSLAYTQNTGELFF.

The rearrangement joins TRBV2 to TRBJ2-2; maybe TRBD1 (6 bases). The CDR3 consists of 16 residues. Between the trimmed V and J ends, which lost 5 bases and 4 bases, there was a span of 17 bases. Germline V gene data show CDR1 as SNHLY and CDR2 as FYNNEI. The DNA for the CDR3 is TGTGCCAGCAGTCCTCCAGGGGCGGAAGGCACCGGGGAGCTGTTTTTT. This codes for CASSPPGAEGTGELFF. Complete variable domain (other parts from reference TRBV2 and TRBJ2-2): EPEVTQTPSHQVTQMGQEVILRCVPISNHLYFYWYRQILGQKVEFLVSFYNNEISEKSEIFDDQFSVERPDGSNFTLKIRSTKLEDSAMYFCASSPPGAEGTGELFFGEGSRLTVL.

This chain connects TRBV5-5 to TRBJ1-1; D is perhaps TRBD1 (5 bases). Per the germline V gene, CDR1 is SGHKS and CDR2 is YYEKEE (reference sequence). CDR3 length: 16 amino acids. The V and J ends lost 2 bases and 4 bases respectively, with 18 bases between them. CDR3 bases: TGTGCCAGCAGCTTCTCGGGGGGGTTTATGGCCACTGAAGCTTTCTTT. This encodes CASSFSGGFMATEAFF.

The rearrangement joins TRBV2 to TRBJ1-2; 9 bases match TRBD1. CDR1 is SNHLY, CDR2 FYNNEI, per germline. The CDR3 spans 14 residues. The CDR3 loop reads CATGTGSPSYGYTF. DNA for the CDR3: TGTGCGACCGGGACAGGGTCACCATCCTATGGCTACACCTTC.

The CDR3 DNA reads as TGTGCCATCAGTGACTTGGACAGGGGTTATAATTCACCCCTCCACTTT. Translated: CAISDLDRGYNSPLHF. This chain links TRBV10-3 with TRBJ1-6, with TRBD1 identical over 9 bases. CDR1 is ENHRY, CDR2 SYGVKD, per germline. The V gene end was trimmed by 3 bases and the J gene end by 4 bases; junction bases not matched to a gene: 4. The CDR3 is 16 residues long.

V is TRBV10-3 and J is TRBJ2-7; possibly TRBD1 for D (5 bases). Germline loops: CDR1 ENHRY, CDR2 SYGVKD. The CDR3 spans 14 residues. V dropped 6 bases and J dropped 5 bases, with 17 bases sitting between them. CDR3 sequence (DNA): TGTGCCATCAGCGACAGCTATAGGGTCCACGAGCAGTACTTC. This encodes CAISDSYRVHEQYF.

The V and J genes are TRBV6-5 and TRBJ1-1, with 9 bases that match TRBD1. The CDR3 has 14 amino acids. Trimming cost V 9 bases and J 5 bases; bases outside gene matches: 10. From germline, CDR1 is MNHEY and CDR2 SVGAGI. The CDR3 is CASETGTGRTEAFF. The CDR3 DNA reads TGTGCCAGTGAGACCGGGACAGGGCGGACTGAAGCTTTCTTT.